This T cell receptor (beta chain) appears in the sequencing data of a study of OX40 agonist ivuxolimab in advanced cancers. There are a few counts of this clone. As yet, its antigen is unknown. Germline values: CDR1 MDHEN, CDR2 SYDVKM. This CDR3 spans 15 amino acids. V gave up 2 bases and J gave up 3 bases, with 13 bases separating them. Clones were sequenced by immunoSEQ multiplex PCR, and TCRdb holds only the in-frame ones, with some missing. The sample has 35,000 to 45,000 clones; less than 85% are singletons. Study observations and caveats: Low levels of normalized T-cell clonal expansion also appeared in some nonresponders. Clonal expansion by week 6 occurred in CD4+ and CD8+ blood T cells (at 0.1 to 3.0 mg/kg).

This sequence joins TRBV28 and TRBJ1-2, with a possible D match to TRBD1 (6 bases). The TCR was taken from an adult with an advanced solid tumor such as melanoma, head and neck, liver or kidney cancer. This sample comprised CD4+ or CD8+ T cells sorted from blood, obtained in a trial of the OX40 agonist ivuxolimab. The CDR3 loop is CASSLGAGEYYGYTF. The CDR3 bases are TGTGCCAGCAGTTTAGGCGCAGGGGAATACTATGGCTACACCTTC.